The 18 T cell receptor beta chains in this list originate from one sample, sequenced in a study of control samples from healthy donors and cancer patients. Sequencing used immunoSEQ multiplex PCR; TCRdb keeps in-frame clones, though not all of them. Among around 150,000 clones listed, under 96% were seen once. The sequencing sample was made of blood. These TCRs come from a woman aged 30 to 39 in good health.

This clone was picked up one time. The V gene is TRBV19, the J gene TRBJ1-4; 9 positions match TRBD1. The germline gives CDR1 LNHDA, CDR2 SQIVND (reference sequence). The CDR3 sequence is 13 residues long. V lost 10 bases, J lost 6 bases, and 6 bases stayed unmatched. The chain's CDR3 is CATARDRDEKLFF. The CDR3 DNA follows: TGTGCCACCGCCCGGGACAGGGATGAAAAACTGTTTTTT.

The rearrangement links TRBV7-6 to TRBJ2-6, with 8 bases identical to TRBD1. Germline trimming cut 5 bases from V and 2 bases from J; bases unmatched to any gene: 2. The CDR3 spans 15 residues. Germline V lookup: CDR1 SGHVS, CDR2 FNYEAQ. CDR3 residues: CASSAGGAGANVLTF. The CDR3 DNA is TGTGCCAGCAGCGCAGGGGGCGCTGGGGCCAACGTCCTGACTTTC.

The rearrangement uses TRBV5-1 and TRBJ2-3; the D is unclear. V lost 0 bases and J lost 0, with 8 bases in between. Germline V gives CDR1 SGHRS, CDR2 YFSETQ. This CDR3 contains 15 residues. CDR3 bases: TGCGCCAGCAGCTTGGGTGGCACTAGCACAGATACGCAGTATTTT. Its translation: CASSLGGTSTDTQYF.

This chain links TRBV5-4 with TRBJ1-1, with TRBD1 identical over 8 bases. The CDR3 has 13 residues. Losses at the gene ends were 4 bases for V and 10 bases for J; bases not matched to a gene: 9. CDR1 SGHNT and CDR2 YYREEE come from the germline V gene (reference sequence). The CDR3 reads CASSLGQGKGAFF. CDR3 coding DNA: TGTGCCAGCAGCCTCGGACAGGGTAAGGGAGCTTTCTTT.

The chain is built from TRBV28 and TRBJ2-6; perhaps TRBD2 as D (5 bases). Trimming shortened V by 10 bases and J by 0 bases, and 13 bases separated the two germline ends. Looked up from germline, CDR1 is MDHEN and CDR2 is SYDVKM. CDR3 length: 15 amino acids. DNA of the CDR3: TGTGCCACCGGACTCCGACTCTCTGGGGCCAACGTCCTGACTTTC. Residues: CATGLRLSGANVLTF. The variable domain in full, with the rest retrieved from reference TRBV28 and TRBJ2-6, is DVKVTQSSRYLVKRTGEKVFLECVQDMDHENMFWYRQDPGLGLRLIYFSYDVKMKEKGDIPEGYSVSREKKERFSLILESASTNQTSMYLCATGLRLSGANVLTFGAGSRLTVL.

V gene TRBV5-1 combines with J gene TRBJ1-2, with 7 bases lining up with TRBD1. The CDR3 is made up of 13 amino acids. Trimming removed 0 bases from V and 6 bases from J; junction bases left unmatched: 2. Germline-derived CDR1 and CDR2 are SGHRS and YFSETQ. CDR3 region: CASSLGQGDGYTF. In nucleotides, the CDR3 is TGCGCCAGCAGCTTGGGACAGGGCGATGGCTACACCTTC.

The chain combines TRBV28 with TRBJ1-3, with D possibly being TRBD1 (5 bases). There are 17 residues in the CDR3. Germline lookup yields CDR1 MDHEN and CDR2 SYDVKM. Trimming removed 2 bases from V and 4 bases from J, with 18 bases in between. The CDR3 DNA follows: TGTGCCAGCAGTTTAGGTTCGACAGTTCTAGTCGGAAACACCATATATTTT. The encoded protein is CASSLGSTVLVGNTIYF.

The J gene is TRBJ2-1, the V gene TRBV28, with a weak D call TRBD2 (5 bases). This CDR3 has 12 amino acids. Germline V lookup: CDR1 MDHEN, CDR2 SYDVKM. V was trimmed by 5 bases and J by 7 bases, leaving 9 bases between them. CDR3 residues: CASSIWRNEQFF. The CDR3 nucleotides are TGTGCCAGCAGTATCTGGAGGAATGAGCAGTTCTTC.

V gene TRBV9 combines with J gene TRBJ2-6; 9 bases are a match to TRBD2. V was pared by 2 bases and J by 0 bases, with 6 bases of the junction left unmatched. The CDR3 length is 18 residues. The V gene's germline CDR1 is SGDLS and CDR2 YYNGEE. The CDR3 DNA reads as TGTGCCAGCAGCGTCGCAGCGGGAGGTAACTCTGGGGCCAACGTCCTGACTTTC. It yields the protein CASSVAAGGNSGANVLTF.

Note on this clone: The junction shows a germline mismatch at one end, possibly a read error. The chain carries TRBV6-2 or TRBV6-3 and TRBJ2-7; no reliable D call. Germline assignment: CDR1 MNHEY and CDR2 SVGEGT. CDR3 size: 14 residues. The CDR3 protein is CATSYDIGDYEQYF. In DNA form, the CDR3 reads TGTGCCACCAGTTATGACATCGGCGACTACGAGCAGTACTTC.

The DNA of the CDR3 is TGTGCCAGCAGCTTTTGGGGAGGAGATACGCAGTATTTT. Amino acids: CASSFWGGDTQYF. The chain links TRBV5-4 to TRBJ2-3; D perhaps matches TRBD2 (6 bases). The V gene's germline CDR1 is SGHNT and CDR2 YYREEE (reference sequence). V lost 2 bases and J 5 bases, leaving 9 bases between the germline ends. There are 13 residues in the CDR3.

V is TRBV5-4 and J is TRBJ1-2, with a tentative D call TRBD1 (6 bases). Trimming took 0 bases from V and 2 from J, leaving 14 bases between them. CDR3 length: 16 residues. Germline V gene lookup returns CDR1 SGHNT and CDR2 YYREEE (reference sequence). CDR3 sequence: CASSLGVWTANYGYTF. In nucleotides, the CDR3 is TGTGCCAGCAGCTTGGGTGTTTGGACAGCGAACTATGGCTACACCTTC.

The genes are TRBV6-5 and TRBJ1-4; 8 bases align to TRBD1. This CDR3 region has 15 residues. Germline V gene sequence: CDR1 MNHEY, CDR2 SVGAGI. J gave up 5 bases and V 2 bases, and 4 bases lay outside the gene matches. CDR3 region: CASSYGQGANEKLFF. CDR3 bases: TGTGCCAGCAGTTACGGGCAGGGGGCAAATGAAAAACTGTTTTTT.

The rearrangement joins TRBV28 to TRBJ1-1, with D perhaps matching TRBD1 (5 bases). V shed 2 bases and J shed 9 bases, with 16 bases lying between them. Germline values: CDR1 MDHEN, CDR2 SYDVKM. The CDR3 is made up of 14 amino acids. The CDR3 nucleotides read TGTGCCAGCAGTTTAAGGGGTGGAGGGAAAAAAGCTTTCTTT. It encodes CASSLRGGGKKAFF.

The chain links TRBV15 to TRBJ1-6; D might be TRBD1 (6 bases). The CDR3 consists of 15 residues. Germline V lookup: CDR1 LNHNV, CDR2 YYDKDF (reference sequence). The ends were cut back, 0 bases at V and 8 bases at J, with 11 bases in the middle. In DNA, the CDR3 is TGTGCCACCAGCAGAGATTTCAGGGGAGATTCACCCCTCCACTTT. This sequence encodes CATSRDFRGDSPLHF.

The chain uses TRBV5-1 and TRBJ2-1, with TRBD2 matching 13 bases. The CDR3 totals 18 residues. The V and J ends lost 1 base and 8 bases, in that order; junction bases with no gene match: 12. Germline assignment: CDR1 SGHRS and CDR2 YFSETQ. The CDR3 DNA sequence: TGCGCCAGCAGCTTGCGGGCACTAGCGGGAGGGCCGGGCGATGAGCAGTTCTTC. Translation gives CASSLRALAGGPGDEQFF.

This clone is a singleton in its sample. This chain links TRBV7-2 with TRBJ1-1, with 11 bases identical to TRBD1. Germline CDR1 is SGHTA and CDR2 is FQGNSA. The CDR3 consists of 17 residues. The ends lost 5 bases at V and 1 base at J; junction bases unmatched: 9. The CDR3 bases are TGTGCCAGCAGCCGTGGGGGAGGACAGGGGGCGAACACTGAAGCTTTCTTT. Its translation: CASSRGGGQGANTEAFF.

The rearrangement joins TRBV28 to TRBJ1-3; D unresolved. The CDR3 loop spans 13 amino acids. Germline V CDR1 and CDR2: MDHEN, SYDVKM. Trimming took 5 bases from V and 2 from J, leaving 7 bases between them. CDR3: CASSRVPGNTIYF. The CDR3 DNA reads TGTGCCAGCAGTCGGGTCCCTGGAAACACCATATATTTT.